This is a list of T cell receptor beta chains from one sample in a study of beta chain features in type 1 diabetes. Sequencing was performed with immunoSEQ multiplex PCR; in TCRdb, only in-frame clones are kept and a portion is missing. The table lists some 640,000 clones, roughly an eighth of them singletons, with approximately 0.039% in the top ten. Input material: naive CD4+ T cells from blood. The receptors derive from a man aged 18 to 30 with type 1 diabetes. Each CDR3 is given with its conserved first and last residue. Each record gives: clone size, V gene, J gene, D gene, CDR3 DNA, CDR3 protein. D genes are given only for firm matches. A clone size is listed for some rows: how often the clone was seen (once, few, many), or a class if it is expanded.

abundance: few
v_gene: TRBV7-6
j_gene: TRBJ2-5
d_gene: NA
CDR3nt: TGTGCCAGCAGCTTAGGTCTGCGGGAGACCCAGTACTTC
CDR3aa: CASSLGLRETQYF

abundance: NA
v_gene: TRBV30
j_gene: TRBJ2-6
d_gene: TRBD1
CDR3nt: TGTGCCTGGAGTAGGGACAGGGTGGGTCACAACGTCCTGACTTTC
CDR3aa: CAWSRDRVGHNVLTF

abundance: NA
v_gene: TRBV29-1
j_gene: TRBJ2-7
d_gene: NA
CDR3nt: TGCAGCGTTGGGCCGGGACTGCACTCCTACGAGCAGTACTTC
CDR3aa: CSVGPGLHSYEQYF

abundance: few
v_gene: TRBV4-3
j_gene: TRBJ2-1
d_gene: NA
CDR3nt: TGCGCCAGCAGCCAAGATAGTATTAGCCGTGGTGAGCAGTTCTTC
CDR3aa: CASSQDSISRGEQFF

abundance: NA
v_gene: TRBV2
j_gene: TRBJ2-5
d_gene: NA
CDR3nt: TGTGCCAGCAGTGACCCCAGGCAGCTAGAGACCCAGTACTTC
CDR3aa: CASSDPRQLETQYF

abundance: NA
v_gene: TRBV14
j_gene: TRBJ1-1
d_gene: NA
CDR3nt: TGTGCCAGCAGCCAAGAGGGACGTTGGACAGTGAACACTGAAGCTTTCTTT
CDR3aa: CASSQEGRWTVNTEAFF

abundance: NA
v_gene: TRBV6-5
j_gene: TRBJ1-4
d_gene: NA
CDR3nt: TGTGCCAGCGGACAGTCGGCCCGGCCGGGTGAAAAACTGTTTTTT
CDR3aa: CASGQSARPGEKLFF

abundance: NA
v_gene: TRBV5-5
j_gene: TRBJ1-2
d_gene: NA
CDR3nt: TGTGCCAGCAGCCTTTCTATTTTAAAGAACTATGGCTACACCTTC
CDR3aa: CASSLSILKNYGYTF

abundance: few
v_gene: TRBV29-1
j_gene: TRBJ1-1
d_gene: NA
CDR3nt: TGCAGCGTTGTTGATCTCACCGGCACTGAAGCTTTCTTT
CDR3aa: CSVVDLTGTEAFF

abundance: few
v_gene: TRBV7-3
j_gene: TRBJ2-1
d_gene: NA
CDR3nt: TGTGCCAGCAGCTTAAATCCAGAAATATCCTACAATGAGCAGTTCTTC
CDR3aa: CASSLNPEISYNEQFF

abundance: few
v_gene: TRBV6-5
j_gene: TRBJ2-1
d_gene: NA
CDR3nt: TGTGCCAGCCTGACCCCTGGGGGCAATGAGCAGTTCTTC
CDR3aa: CASLTPGGNEQFF

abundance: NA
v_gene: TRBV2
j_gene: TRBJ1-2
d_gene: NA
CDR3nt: TGTGCCAGCAAAGCGGCGGTCCTTTATGGCTACACCTTC
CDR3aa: CASKAAVLYGYTF

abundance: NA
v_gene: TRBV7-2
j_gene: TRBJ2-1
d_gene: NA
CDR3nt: TGTGCCAGCAGCCTCAACAGCGGAGGAATGTACAATGAGCAGTTCTTC
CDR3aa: CASSLNSGGMYNEQFF

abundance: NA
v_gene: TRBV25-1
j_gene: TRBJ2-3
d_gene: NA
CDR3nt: TGTGCCAGCAGTGATATTGGGTACGATACGCAGTATTTT
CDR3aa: CASSDIGYDTQYF

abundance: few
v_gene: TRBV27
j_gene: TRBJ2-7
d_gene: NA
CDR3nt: TGTGCCAACCGGTTTAGCGGCCTCTACGAGCAGTACTTC
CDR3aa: CANRFSGLYEQYF

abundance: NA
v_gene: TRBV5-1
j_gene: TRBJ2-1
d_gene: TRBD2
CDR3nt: TGCGCCAGCAGCCCATTGACTAGCGGGAGAGGGTTCAATGAGCAGTTCTTC
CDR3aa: CASSPLTSGRGFNEQFF

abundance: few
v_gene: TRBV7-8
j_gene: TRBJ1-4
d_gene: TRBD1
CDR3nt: TGTGCCAGCAGCGACCGACAGGGGAGTAATGAAAAACTGTTTTTT
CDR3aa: CASSDRQGSNEKLFF

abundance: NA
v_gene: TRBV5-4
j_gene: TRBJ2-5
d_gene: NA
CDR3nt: TGTGCCAGCAGCTTGAAGGGGCCGGAGACCCAGTACTTC
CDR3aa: CASSLKGPETQYF

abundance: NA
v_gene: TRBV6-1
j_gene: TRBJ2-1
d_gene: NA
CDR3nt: TGTGCCAGCAGTGAAAGCAGGGGTTCCTACAATGAGCAGTTCTTC
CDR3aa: CASSESRGSYNEQFF

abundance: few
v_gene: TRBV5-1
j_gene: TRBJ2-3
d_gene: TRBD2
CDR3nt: TGCGCCAGCAGCGAGGAGGTAGCGGGAAGCACAGATACGCAGTATTTT
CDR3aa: CASSEEVAGSTDTQYF

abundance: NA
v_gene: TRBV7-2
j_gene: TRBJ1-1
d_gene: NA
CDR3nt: TGTGCCAGCAGCCCCCGACAGGCCGGCGGGAACACTGAAGCTTTCTTT
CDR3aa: CASSPRQAGGNTEAFF

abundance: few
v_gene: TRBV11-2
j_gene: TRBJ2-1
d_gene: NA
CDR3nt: TGTGCCAGCAGCTTTACGGCGGGGATCTACAATGAGCAGTTCTTC
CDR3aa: CASSFTAGIYNEQFF

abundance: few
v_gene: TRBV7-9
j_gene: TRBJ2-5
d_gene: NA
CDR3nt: TGTGCCAGCAGCCGACGTGGGGGGTCCGAGACCCAGTACTTC
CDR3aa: CASSRRGGSETQYF

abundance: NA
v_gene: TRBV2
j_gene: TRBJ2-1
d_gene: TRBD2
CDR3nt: TGTGCCAGCAGAAGCGGGGTCTACAATGAGCAGTTCTTC
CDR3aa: CASRSGVYNEQFF

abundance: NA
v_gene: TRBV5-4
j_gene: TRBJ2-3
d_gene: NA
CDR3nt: TGTGCCAGCAGCTTGGGGCAGACTGATACGCAGTATTTT
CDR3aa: CASSLGQTDTQYF

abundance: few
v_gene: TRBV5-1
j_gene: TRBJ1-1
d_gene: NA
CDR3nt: TGCGCCAGCAGCTTGGAAGTGCAGGCGAACACTGAAGCTTTCTTT
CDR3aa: CASSLEVQANTEAFF

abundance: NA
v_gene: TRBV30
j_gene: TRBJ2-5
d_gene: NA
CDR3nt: TGTGCCTGGAGTGTAAGTCGGACTGGCCGAAAGAGGAACCAAGAGACCCAGTACTTC
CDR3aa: CAWSVSRTGRKRNQETQYF

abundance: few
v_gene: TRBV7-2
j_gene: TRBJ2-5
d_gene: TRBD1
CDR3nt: TGTGCCAGCAGCTCAGGACAGGGGGCGAAGTCCCAGTACTTC
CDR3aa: CASSSGQGAKSQYF

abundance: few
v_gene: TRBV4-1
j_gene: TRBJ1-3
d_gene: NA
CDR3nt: TGCGCCAGCAGCCGCCCCGTTAAGGGAAGGAGAAACACCATATATTTT
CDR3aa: CASSRPVKGRRNTIYF

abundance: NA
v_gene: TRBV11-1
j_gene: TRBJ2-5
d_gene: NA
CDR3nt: TGTGCCAGCAGGAACAGGGTAGAAGAGACCCAGTACTTC
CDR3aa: CASRNRVEETQYF

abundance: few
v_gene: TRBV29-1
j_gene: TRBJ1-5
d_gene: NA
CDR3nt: TGCAGCGCCGGGACCCCCAATCAGCCCCAGCATTTT
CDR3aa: CSAGTPNQPQHF

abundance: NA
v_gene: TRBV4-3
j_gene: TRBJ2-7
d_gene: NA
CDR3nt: TGCGCCAGTCGTTCGCCAGGCCACGAGCAGTACTTC
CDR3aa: CASRSPGHEQYF